The source of this TCR beta chain is a study of CD8+ T cells in alopecia areata. Looking at the study overall: Treatment comprised oral tofacitinib, 5 to 10 mg twice daily, in treated patients.

The study team obtained lesional scalp punch biopsies and peripheral blood from alopecia areata patients. PBMCs served as the source from which CD4+ and CD8+ T cells were sorted. Deletions cut 4 bases from V and 4 bases from J, with 15 bases between. This CDR3 is built from 15 residues. Per germline, CDR1 SGHRS and CDR2 YFSETQ. This clone was observed once. cDNA serving as the sequencing template came from extracted, reverse transcribed RNA. Using immunoSEQ multiplex PCR, the repertoire was profiled, and TCRdb retains in-frame clones only, with some absent. The sample has about 150,000 clones, about 60% seen once; the top ten hold 5% to 7%.

Sample: CD4+ T cells sorted from blood, taken at week 0. The origin of this receptor is a human donor with alopecia areata. This chain links TRBV5-1 with TRBJ2-1, with D possibly called TRBD1 or TRBD2 (6 bases each). This chain's CDR3 is CASSPGDMGYNEQFF. CDR3 sequence (DNA): TGCGCCAGCAGCCCGGGGGACATGGGGTACAATGAGCAGTTCTTC.